This T cell receptor beta chain emerged from a study of T cell repertoires in cytomegalovirus infection. As for the study in general: Public TCR beta signatures were indicative of both CMV infection and a matching HLA type.

This clonotype was detected only once. The antigen is not known. An end of the junction does not agree with germline; a read error may underlie this. The CDR3 has 16 amino acids. CDR1 and CDR2 (germline): MDHEN, SYDVKM. TCRdb passed the reads through MiXCR, listing each CDR3 protein once. The top ten hold 6.5% to 10% of the sample, which has roughly 600,000 distinct CDR3 sequences, 20% to 30% seen once. Regarding the study as a whole: Public TCR beta family frequency separated CMV-and-HLA carriers, including in an independent cohort.

The receptor was isolated from a human donor in good health (CMV status not recorded). Some clones in this sample may be carry-over from other donors' samples. The sequenced material came from CD8+ T cells from PBMCs. The chain joins TRBV28 to TRBJ1-1, with 8 nucleotides matching TRBD1. The chain's CDR3 is CTSSWEQGGMNTEAFF. The CDR3 DNA follows: TGTACCAGCAGTTGGGAACAGGGGGGTATGAACACTGAAGCTTTCTTT.